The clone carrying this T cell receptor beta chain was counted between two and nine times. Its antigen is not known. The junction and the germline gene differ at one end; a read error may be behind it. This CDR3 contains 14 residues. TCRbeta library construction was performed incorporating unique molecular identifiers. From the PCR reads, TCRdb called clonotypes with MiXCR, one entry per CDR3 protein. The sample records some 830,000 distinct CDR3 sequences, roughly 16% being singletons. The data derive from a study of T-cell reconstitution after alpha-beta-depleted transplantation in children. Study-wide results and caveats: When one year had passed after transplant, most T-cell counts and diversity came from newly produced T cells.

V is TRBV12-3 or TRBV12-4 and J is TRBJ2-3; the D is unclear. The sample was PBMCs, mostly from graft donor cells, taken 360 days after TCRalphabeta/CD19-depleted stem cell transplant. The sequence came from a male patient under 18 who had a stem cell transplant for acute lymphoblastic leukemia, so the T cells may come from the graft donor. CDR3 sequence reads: CASSSSPLTDTLYF. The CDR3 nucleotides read TGTGCCAGCAGTTCCTCACCCCTCACAGATACGCTGTATTTT.